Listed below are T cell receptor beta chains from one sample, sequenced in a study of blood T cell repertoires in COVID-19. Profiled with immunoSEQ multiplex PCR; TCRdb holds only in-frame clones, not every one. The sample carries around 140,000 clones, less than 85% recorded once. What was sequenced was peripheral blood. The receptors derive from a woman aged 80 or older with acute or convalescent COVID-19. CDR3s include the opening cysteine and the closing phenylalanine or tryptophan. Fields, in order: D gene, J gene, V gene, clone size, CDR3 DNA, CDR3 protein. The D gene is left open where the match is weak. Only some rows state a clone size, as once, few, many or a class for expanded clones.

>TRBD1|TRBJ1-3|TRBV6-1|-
TGTGCCAGCAGTGTCTTGGGGGACAGCTCTGGAAACACCATATATTTT
CASSVLGDSSGNTIYF
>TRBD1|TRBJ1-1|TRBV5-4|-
TGTGCCAGCAGCTGGAGACAGGGGGTGAACACTGAAGCTTTCTTT
CASSWRQGVNTEAFF
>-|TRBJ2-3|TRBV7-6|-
TGTGCCAGCAGCTTAGGACCTAGTATCAATACGCAGTATTTT
CASSLGPSINTQYF
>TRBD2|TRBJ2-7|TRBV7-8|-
TGTGCCAGCAGCCGCACGACTAGCGGGGGTTCATCCTACGAGCAGTACTTC
CASSRTTSGGSSYEQYF
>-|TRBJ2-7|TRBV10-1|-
TGCGCCAGCAGTGAAAACGTCCCCCCGGAGCTTGAGTTGGACAACGAGCAGTACTTC
CASSENVPPELELDNEQYF
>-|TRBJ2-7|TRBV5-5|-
TGTGCCAGCAGCTTAGGGGGAAGCGGGGCCATCTCCTACGAGCAGTACTTC
CASSLGGSGAISYEQYF
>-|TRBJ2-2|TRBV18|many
TGTGCCAGCTCACCAACAGGGTATAACACCGGGGAGCTGTTTTTT
CASSPTGYNTGELFF
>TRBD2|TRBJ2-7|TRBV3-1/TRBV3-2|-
TGTGCCAGCAGCCACCCGGGAGGGGCGAGCTCCTACGAGCAGTACTTC
CASSHPGGASSYEQYF
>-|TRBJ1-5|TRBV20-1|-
TGCAGTGCTAGTCCCAGGGGTGGTCAGCCCCAGCATTTT
CSASPRGGQPQHF
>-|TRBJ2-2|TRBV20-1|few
TGCAGTGCCAAGGGGACCGGGGAGCTGTTTTTT
CSAKGTGELFF
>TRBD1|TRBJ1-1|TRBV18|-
TGTGCCAGCTCACAAGGGACAGGGGGAAACACTGAAGCTTTCTTT
CASSQGTGGNTEAFF
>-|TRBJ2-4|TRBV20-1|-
TGCAGTGCTAGTCAGAATCCCAAAAACATTCAGTACTTC
CSASQNPKNIQYF
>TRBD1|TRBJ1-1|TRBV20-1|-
TGCAGTGCTAGTTCCGACAGGGGGCTTAAAGCTTTCTTT
CSASSDRGLKAFF
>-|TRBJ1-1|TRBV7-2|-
TGTGCCAGCAGCCCCCGCCCAGACTTGAACACTGAAGCTTTCTTT
CASSPRPDLNTEAFF
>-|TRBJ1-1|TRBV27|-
TGTGCCAGCAGCAGGGCTTCGAACACTGAAGCTTTCTTT
CASSRASNTEAFF
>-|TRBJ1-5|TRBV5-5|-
TGTGCCAGCAGCACCGCGGGCGGCGATCAGCCCCAGCATTTT
CASSTAGGDQPQHF
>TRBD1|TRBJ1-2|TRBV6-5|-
TGTGCCATCGGAACGCCGGGACAGGGGCGGGGCTACACCTTC
CAIGTPGQGRGYTF
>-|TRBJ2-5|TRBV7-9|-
TGTGCCAGCAGCTTGGAAATGACACCCCAAGAGACCCAGTACTTC
CASSLEMTPQETQYF
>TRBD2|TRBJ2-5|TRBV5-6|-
TGTGCCAGTAAGGCGGTGGGAGGGGAGACCCAGTACTTC
CASKAVGGETQYF
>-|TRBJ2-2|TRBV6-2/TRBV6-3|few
TGTGCCAGCAGTTACTCGATATTACCGGAGGAGCGGGCCACCGGGGAGCTGTTTTTT
CASSYSILPEERATGELFF
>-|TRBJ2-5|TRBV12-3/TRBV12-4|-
TGTGCCAGCACCCGAGGGGAGACCCAGTACTTC
CASTRGETQYF
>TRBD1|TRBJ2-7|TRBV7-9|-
TGTGCCAGCAGCCCCTGGACAGGGTTCGACGAGCAGTACTTC
CASSPWTGFDEQYF
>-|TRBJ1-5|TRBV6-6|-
TGTGCCAGCAGAGACACAGCGGGCGGCAATCAGCCCCAGCATTTT
CASRDTAGGNQPQHF
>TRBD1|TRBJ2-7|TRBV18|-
TGTGCCAGCTCCCCCAGACAGGGCGAGCAGTACTTC
CASSPRQGEQYF
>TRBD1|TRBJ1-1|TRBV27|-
TGTGCCAGCAGTCACAGGGGGACGAACACTGAAGCTTTCTTT
CASSHRGTNTEAFF
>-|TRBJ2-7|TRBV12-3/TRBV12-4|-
TGTGCCAGCAGTTCAGCCTACGAGCAGTACTTC
CASSSAYEQYF
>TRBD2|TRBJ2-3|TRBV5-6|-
TGTGCCAGCAGCTCAAGACTAGCGGGGGGCCAAATGCAGTATTTT
CASSSRLAGGQMQYF
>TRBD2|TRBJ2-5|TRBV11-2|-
TGTGCCAGCAGCTCGGGACTAGCGGGGGACCAAGAGACCCAGTACTTC
CASSSGLAGDQETQYF
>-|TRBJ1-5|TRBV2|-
TGTGCCAGCAGTGGACAAGGCACTAGCAATCAGCCCCAGCATTTT
CASSGQGTSNQPQHF
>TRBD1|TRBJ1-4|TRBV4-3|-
TGCGCCAGCAGCCAAGAGCTGGGACAGGCGAATGAAAAACTGTTTTTT
CASSQELGQANEKLFF
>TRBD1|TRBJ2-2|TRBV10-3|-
TGTGCCATCAGTGTAACAGGGGATAACACCGGGGAGCTGTTTTTT
CAISVTGDNTGELFF
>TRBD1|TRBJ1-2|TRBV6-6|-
TGTGCCAGCAGTTTCGGGACAGCTGGAGCTAACTATGGCTACACCTTC
CASSFGTAGANYGYTF
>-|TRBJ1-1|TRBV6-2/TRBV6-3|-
TGTGCCAGCAGTTACGAACGGAGGGCTGAAGCTTTCTTT
CASSYERRAEAFF
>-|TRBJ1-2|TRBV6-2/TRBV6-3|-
TGTGCCAGCAGTTACCGCCTAGTGACAGAGAACTATGGCTACACCTTC
CASSYRLVTENYGYTF
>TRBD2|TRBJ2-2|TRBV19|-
TGTGCCAGTAGTAAACTAGCGGGAGGGCCCAGCGGGGAGCTGTTTTTT
CASSKLAGGPSGELFF